The 2 T cell receptor beta chains below were found in one sample sequenced in a study of graft-versus-host responses after intestinal transplantation (dated by TCRdb to the early 2020s). The antigens for these receptors are not known. This sample's time point label indicates: cells obtained before transplantation from donor or recipient. Library preparation used the immunoSEQ multiplex PCR assay. The clones in this table, taken by TCRdb from immuneACCESS, are in-frame only. Not every clone is retained; where verified, under half of the shortfall comes from an unresolved V gene, and the cause of the rest is unknown. The sample records about 93,000 clones, just under 95% of which are singletons. The biggest ten clones account for approximately 0.5% of the sample. The material was unstimulated CD8+ T cells sorted from spleen or lymph node cells, obtained before intestinal transplant. The receptors were gathered from a human donor who received an intestinal transplant.

Of note for this clone: This same CDR3 is encoded by further DNA sequences in the sample. CDR3 sequence: CASSFGRGGTEAFF. CDR3 in DNA: TGTGCCAGCAGTTTTGGAAGGGGCGGAACTGAAGCTTTCTTT. V gene TRBV27 combines with J gene TRBJ1-1, with D maybe TRBD1 (5 bases). The germline gives CDR1 MNHEY, CDR2 SMNVEV (reference sequence). The CDR3 is made up of 14 amino acids. The V gene lost 3 bases and the J gene lost 5 bases, with 13 bases spanning the gap.

V usage is TRBV14 and J usage is TRBJ1-1; D is unclear. V gave up 1 base and J gave up 3 bases, with 6 bases separating them. The germline V gene has CDR1 SGHDN and CDR2 FVKESK. The CDR3 loop spans 13 amino acids. The CDR3 sequence is CASSQVGDTEAFF. The CDR3 DNA reads as TGTGCCAGCAGCCAAGTCGGGGACACTGAAGCTTTCTTT. The full variable domain, rest sourced from reference TRBV14 and TRBJ1-1, is EAGVTQFPSHSVIEKGQTVTLRCDPISGHDNLYWYRRVMGKEIKFLLHFVKESKQDESGMPNNRFLAERTGGTYSTLKVQPAELEDSGVYFCASSQVGDTEAFFGQGTRLTVV.